Below, one TCR beta chain is given with its context. The data were taken from a study of T cell changes during pregnancy in multiple sclerosis. Method: immunoSEQ multiplex PCR; TCRdb's copy keeps in-frame clones and lacks some. The profile shows more than 65,000 clones, about 93% of them singletons. This CDR3 comprises 15 residues. Germline V lookup: CDR1 SGDLS, CDR2 YYNGEE. Unmatched junction bases numbered 4, after V lost 3 bases and J lost 5 bases. This chain connects TRBV9 to TRBJ1-4; 10 bases line up with TRBD1. The receptor was derived from a female donor with multiple sclerosis, enrolled in a pregnancy study. The source material was peripheral blood, sampled in the first trimester of pregnancy. The CDR3, as DNA: TGTGCCAGCAGCGCTCGACAGGGGGCGAATGAAAAACTGTTTTTT. Encoded protein: CASSARQGANEKLFF.